Below are 18 T cell receptor beta chains sequenced from a single sample in a study of post-analysis software for immune sequencing data. Study-level findings and limits: Roughly 5 TRBV segments (TRBV5-6, TRBV5-1 and TRBV20-1 among them) occurred more frequently in patients than in controls.

Unique molecular identifiers featured in each of the TCR beta cDNA libraries. TCRdb itself ran the PCR reads through MiXCR, one entry per CDR3 protein. The table has some 690,000 distinct CDR3 sequences, around 27% seen once; the top ten hold 0.5% to 0.6%. No cognate antigen is known for these TCRs. The sequenced sample was blood. The receptors were gathered from a girl between 5 and 17 years old with multiple sclerosis.

The chain is built from TRBV5-1 and TRBJ2-6, with a possible D match to TRBD1 (5 bases). The CDR3 is 16 amino acids. V gave up 4 bases and J gave up 2 bases, with 13 bases separating them. The germline CDR1 and CDR2 sequences are SGHRS and YFSETQ. The CDR3: CASSVSGLTGANVLTF. The CDR3, as DNA: TGCGCCAGCAGCGTTTCAGGGCTAACTGGGGCCAACGTCCTGACTTTC.

This clonotype was seen ten or more times. CDR3 nucleotide sequence: TGCAGCGTTAAACCAACAGGACCTTACAATGAGCAGTTCTTC. As protein: CSVKPTGPYNEQFF. This chain links TRBV29-1 with TRBJ2-1, with D possibly matching TRBD1 (5 bases). Trimming took 5 bases from V and 4 from J, leaving 15 bases between them. The CDR3 has 14 amino acids. The germline gives CDR1 SQVTM, CDR2 ANQGSEA.

V usage is TRBV5-8 and J usage is TRBJ2-4; tentatively, D is TRBD1 (7 bases). The CDR3 extends over 18 amino acids. Trimming removed 0 bases at V and 2 bases at J, with 18 bases between. Germline CDR1 is SGHTS and CDR2 is YDEGEE. The CDR3 DNA sequence: TGTGCCAGCAGCTTGGCGGCAGGGGGGAGTGGGACCAAAAACATTCAGTACTTC. As protein: CASSLAAGGSGTKNIQYF.

The gene calls are TRBV6-1 and TRBJ1-1; no clear D gene. With 2 bases removed from V and 10 bases from J, the gap between germline ends came to 14 bases. The CDR3 totals 13 residues. Germline-derived CDR1 and CDR2 are MNHNS and SASEGT. The CDR3 protein is CASSETGEDRAFF. The DNA for the CDR3 is TGTGCCAGCAGTGAAACGGGAGAAGATAGAGCTTTCTTT.

The chain links TRBV6-2 or TRBV6-3 to TRBJ2-7; unclear D gene. Matching the DNA end better, TRBJ2-5 makes the J call doubtful. This CDR3 comprises 13 residues. CDR1 and CDR2 from the germline V gene are MNHEY and SVGEGT. CDR3 in amino acids: CASSFRHTETQYF. CDR3 sequence (DNA): TGTGCCAGCAGTTTCCGACACACGGAGACCCAGTACTTC.

The chain couples TRBV4-1 to TRBJ2-1; 7 nucleotides line up with TRBD1. The trim removed 0 bases at V and 1 base at J, leaving 3 bases unmatched. The germline V gene has CDR1 MGHRA and CDR2 YSYEKL. CDR3 length equals 16 residues. The CDR3 protein is CASSQDDRASYNEQFF. CDR3 coding DNA: TGCGCCAGCAGCCAAGATGACAGGGCATCCTACAATGAGCAGTTCTTC.

This clonotype was detected only a few times. The chain is built from TRBV29-1 and TRBJ1-2, with D possibly TRBD1 on 5 matching bases. The V end lost 6 bases, the J end lost 6 bases, and 17 bases lay between the germline ends. Germline CDR1 is SQVTM and CDR2 is ANQGSEA. The CDR3 is 13 residues long. As DNA, the CDR3 is TGCAGCGTCCACCGGGACTCCTCGGATGGCTACACCTTC. Translating it yields CSVHRDSSDGYTF.

As for this clonotype: The missing conserved phenylalanine or tryptophan at the end of this CDR3 makes a read error likely. This chain links TRBV20-1 with TRBJ2-4; weak D call: TRBD2 (6 bases). V was cut by 2 bases and J by 7 bases, with 15 bases left in between. Germline V CDR1 and CDR2: DFQATT, SNEGSKA (reference sequence). CDR3 length equals 14 residues. CDR3 sequence (DNA): TGCAGTGCTAGATACGCGGGATTTGACAACATTCAGTACTGC. This sequence encodes CSARYAGFDNIQYC.

The chain is built from TRBV7-8 and TRBJ1-4; 9 bases agree with TRBD1. From germline, CDR1 is SGHVS and CDR2 FQNEAQ. The CDR3 length is 15 residues. V shed 5 bases and J 7 bases; nucleotides not matched to a gene: 8. CDR3 in DNA: TGTGCCAGCAGCCTAGTACCGGGACAGGGTGAAAAACTGTTTTTT. Encoded protein: CASSLVPGQGEKLFF.

The V call is TRBV27, the J call TRBJ2-5; the D gene is possibly TRBD2 (5 bases). The CDR3 spans 14 residues. CDR1 is MNHEY, CDR2 SMNVEV, per germline (reference sequence). Trimming shortened V by 6 bases and J by 2 bases, and 13 bases separated the two germline ends. This CDR3 reads CASRVQSGQETQYF. The CDR3 DNA sequence: TGTGCCAGCAGGGTACAGAGCGGACAAGAGACCCAGTACTTC.

This clonotype was seen at least ten times. The CDR3 region is CSARVRRSASTDTQYF. The CDR3 bases are TGCAGTGCTAGAGTACGGAGATCAGCTAGCACAGATACGCAGTATTTT. This chain links TRBV20-1 with TRBJ2-3; no clear D gene. Deletions cut 1 base from V and 0 bases from J, with 14 bases between. The CDR3 spans 16 residues. Germline lookup yields CDR1 DFQATT and CDR2 SNEGSKA (reference sequence).

There are a few counts of this clonotype. This chain links TRBV11-2 with TRBJ1-1; 12 bases are shared with TRBD1. Germline CDR1 SGHAT, CDR2 FQNNGV. The V and J ends lost 7 bases and 2 bases, in that order; junction bases with no gene match: 5. This CDR3 comprises 15 residues. CDR3: CASMGTGGSNTEAFF. DNA of the CDR3: TGTGCCAGCATGGGGACAGGGGGCTCTAACACTGAAGCTTTCTTT.

The V call is TRBV7-2, the J call TRBJ1-5; the D is unclear. The CDR3 spans 14 residues. Germline V gene data show CDR1 as SGHTA and CDR2 as FQGNSA. Trimming pared 5 bases from V and 5 bases from J, leaving 13 bases between. The DNA of the CDR3 is TGTGCCAGCAGCCCTTATGAGTATCATCAGCCCCAGCATTTT. This sequence encodes CASSPYEYHQPQHF.

J is TRBJ2-7 and V is TRBV7-2; D possibly corresponds to TRBD2 (6 bases). The germline V and J ends were trimmed by 5 bases and 3 bases, with 14 bases remaining between them. The CDR3 has 14 amino acids. Germline V CDR1 and CDR2: SGHTA, FQGNSA. Here the CDR3 DNA reads TGTGCCAGCAGCACCCGGGACTCCCACTACGAGCAGTACTTC. Amino acid sequence: CASSTRDSHYEQYF.

This chain joins TRBV24-1 and TRBJ1-1; possible D gene TRBD1, 5 bases. Germline-derived CDR1 and CDR2 are KGHDR and SFDVKD. The CDR3 spans 15 residues. Trimming left V 4 bases short and J 0 bases short, with 11 bases between. CDR3 amino acids: CATSEGGRMNTEAFF. CDR3 coding DNA: TGTGCCACCAGTGAGGGGGGACGGATGAACACTGAAGCTTTCTTT.

The chain combines TRBV7-2 with TRBJ2-4; 7 bases map to TRBD2. V was clipped by 3 bases and J by 2 bases; unmatched bases: 1. CDR3 length equals 14 residues. Per the germline V gene, CDR1 is SGHTA and CDR2 is FQGNSA. CDR3 DNA: TGTGCCAGCAGCTTCGGGGGGACCAAAAACATTCAGTACTTC. Encoded protein: CASSFGGTKNIQYF.

The chain employs TRBV5-1 and TRBJ2-1; no reliable D call. CDR3 length: 13 amino acids. From germline, CDR1 is SGHRS and CDR2 YFSETQ. The V end was cut by 0 bases, the J end by 9 bases, with 10 bases between. This chain's CDR3 is CASSLARAGEQFF. DNA for the CDR3: TGCGCCAGCAGCTTGGCCCGGGCCGGTGAGCAGTTCTTC.

As regards this clonotype: An end of the junction differs from the germline gene, which may be a read error. The chain employs TRBV12-3 or TRBV12-4 and TRBJ2-3; D unresolved. The CDR3 has 11 residues. CDR3 coding DNA: TGTGCCAGCGTGGTCACAGATGCGCAGTATTTT. Its translation: CASVVTDAQYF.